This T cell receptor (beta chain) was sequenced in a study of regulatory T cells in long-lasting Graves disease. Germline loops: CDR1 LGHNT, CDR2 FRNRAP. This CDR3 has 13 amino acids. The V end was cut by 1 base, the J end by 6 bases, with 7 bases between. Building the TCR beta libraries relied on iRepertoire HTBI primers, and CDR3 regions underwent Arm-PCR. Using its own MiXCR run on the multiplex PCR reads, TCRdb lists one record per CDR3 protein. In the table there are about 540,000 distinct CDR3 sequences, roughly 12% of which are singletons. The time point was: newly diagnosed GD, antithyroid drugs for less than 3 months. Isolated PBMC RNA provided the starting material for the TCR library. In this sample, this clonotype turned up many times. The sample also formed part of further work on T cells in Graves' hyperthyroidism and ophthalmopathy. That report adds: The TCR CDR3 was amplified in a first-round RT-PCR using the HTBI primer set.

The material was peripheral blood mononuclear cells (PBMCs), obtained at new diagnosis, from a patient treated with antithyroid drugs. The sequence was obtained from a man under 40 with Graves disease. J is TRBJ2-1 and V is TRBV12-5; D unresolved. The CDR3 here is CASGLDRLNEQFF. The CDR3 DNA follows: TGTGCTAGTGGTTTGGACCGACTCAATGAGCAGTTCTTC.